This T cell receptor beta chain was identified in a study of blood T cell dynamics during melanoma immunotherapy. Time point in this sample: week 3, after first cycle of checkpoint inhibitor. This CDR3 region has 15 residues. Germline V gene sequence: CDR1 MGHRA, CDR2 YSYEKL. V was pared by 0 bases and J by 6 bases, with 5 bases of the junction left unmatched. Libraries were prepared by immunoSEQ multiplex PCR; TCRdb keeps only in-frame clonotypes and omits some of them. The sample lists 8,200 or so clones, 88% occurring once. The origin of this receptor is a human donor with melanoma. The rearrangement joins TRBV4-1 to TRBJ2-7; 10 bases agree with TRBD2. The sample here was blood, taken from a patient treated with checkpoint blockade. The CDR3 DNA reads as TGCGCCAGCAGCCAAGAGGCACTAGCGGGAATCGAGCAGTACTTC. Protein sequence: CASSQEALAGIEQYF.